The rows below give T cell receptor beta chains drawn from one sample of a study of blood T cells in healthy people across ages. Using its own MiXCR run on the 5' RACE reads, TCRdb lists one record per CDR3 protein. The sample lists 1.5 million to 1.8 million distinct CDR3 sequences; roughly two fifths were seen once. Input material: blood. These TCRs come from a woman in her late teens or twenties in good health. The CDR3 runs from the conserved cysteine through the conserved F or W. D genes are given only for firm matches.

V gene	D gene	J gene	CDR3 length	CDR3 DNA	CDR3 protein
TRBV5-6	.	TRBJ1-2	15	TGTGCCAGCAGCGACCCGGGACATTCTAACTATGGCTACACCTTC	CASSDPGHSNYGYTF
TRBV7-9	.	TRBJ2-1	13	TGCGCCAGCAGCTTCAGGGTGTCAAATGAGCAGTTCTTC	CASSFRVSNEQFF
TRBV5-1	.	TRBJ1-1	15	TGCGCCAGCAGCTGGGGTTGGCAGGGATCCACTGAAGCTTTCTTT	CASSWGWQGSTEAFF
TRBV20-1	TRBD1	TRBJ1-5	13	TGCAGTGCTAGGACAGGGAGAAGTGCGCCCCAGCATTTT	CSARTGRSAPQHF
TRBV12-3/TRBV12-4	TRBD1	TRBJ1-5	18	TGTGCCAGCAGAGGACAGGGGCCGGTAAGAGATAGCAATCAGCCCCAGCATTTT	CASRGQGPVRDSNQPQHF
TRBV6-2/TRBV6-3	TRBD1	TRBJ1-1	16	TGTGCCAGCAGTTACTCGATCCAGGGGGGTAACACTGAAGCTTTCTTT	CASSYSIQGGNTEAFF
TRBV25-1	TRBD2	TRBJ2-1	13	TGTGCCAGCAGTTTAGCGGGGGGGCACGAGCAGTTCTTC	CASSLAGGHEQFF
TRBV7-8	TRBD1	TRBJ2-5	16	TGTGCCAGCAGCTCCGGAGGGGCAGGGGGCTACAATGAGCAGTACTTC	CASSSGGAGGYNEQYF
TRBV29-1	.	TRBJ2-1	13	TGCAGCGTTGAAGCGTCAGGGTACAATGAGCAGTTCTTC	CSVEASGYNEQFF
TRBV6-6	.	TRBJ1-6	14	TGTGCCAGCAGTTACTCGCAGGACGGTTCACCCCTCCACTTT	CASSYSQDGSPLHF
TRBV3-1	.	TRBJ2-7	15	TGTGCCAGCAGCCAAGGGTCAGTAATATACTACGAGCAGTACTTC	CASSQGSVIYYEQYF
TRBV20-1	.	TRBJ1-1	15	TGCAGTGCGAAAGACGAGGTTCGCCCGAACACTGAAGCTTTCTTT	CSAKDEVRPNTEAFF
TRBV9	.	TRBJ1-6	14	TGTGCCAGCAGCGTAGGACTGGGTCAAACACCCCTCCACTTT	CASSVGLGQTPLHF